These 28 T cell receptor beta chains came from one sample sequenced in a study of cytomegalovirus exposure and HLA in healthy donors. The PCR ran on 60 Vbeta and 13 Jbeta primers. Data came from immunoSEQ multiplex PCR; TCRdb stores just in-frame clones and leaves some out. Found here are 100,000 to 150,000 clones, over 75% of them singletons; the top ten hold 9.5% to 15%. The sequenced material came from PBMCs. The receptors shown here come from a woman in her thirties or forties in good health and CMV-seropositive.

This clone has only one observation. CDR3 sequence reads: CATFRTGRGNTIYF. The CDR3 DNA sequence: TGTGCCACCTTCCGGACAGGGCGTGGAAACACCATATATTTT. The genes are TRBV28 and TRBJ1-3, with TRBD1 matching over 8 bases. With V trimmed by 10 bases and J by 3 bases, 8 bases remained unmatched. Per germline, CDR1 MDHEN and CDR2 SYDVKM. The CDR3 extends over 14 amino acids.

The chain uses TRBV4-1 and TRBJ2-2; TRBD2 matches 12 bases. Germline V lookup: CDR1 MGHRA, CDR2 YSYEKL. Trimming removed 3 bases from V and 3 bases from J; junction bases left unmatched: 8. The CDR3 totals 18 residues. Here the CDR3 reads CASSHSSGRARDTGELFF. DNA of the CDR3: TGCGCCAGCAGCCACTCTAGCGGGAGGGCCAGGGACACCGGGGAGCTGTTTTTT.

This sequence joins TRBV6-5 and TRBJ1-5, with TRBD1 identical over 8 bases. This CDR3 contains 14 residues. V dropped 6 bases and J dropped 3; count of bases not matched to a gene: 4. The germline gives CDR1 MNHEY, CDR2 SVGAGI. In DNA form, the CDR3 reads TGTGCCAGCAGCCCGGACAGGGACAATCAGCCCCAGCATTTT. This translates into CASSPDRDNQPQHF.

This clone was recorded once. This chain connects TRBV9 to TRBJ2-1; D possibly corresponds to TRBD2 (6 bases). Germline CDR1 and CDR2: SGDLS and YYNGEE. Trimming shortened V by 4 bases and J by 4 bases, and 9 bases separated the two germline ends. The CDR3 length is 13 residues. CDR3 amino acids: CASSMRGYNEQFF. DNA of the CDR3: TGTGCCAGCAGCATGCGGGGTTACAATGAGCAGTTCTTC.

The rearrangement uses TRBV6-1 and TRBJ1-5, with D possibly being TRBD1 (6 bases). The CDR3 length is 15 residues. Germline CDR1 is MNHNS and CDR2 is SASEGT. V lost 1 base, J lost 5 bases, and 12 bases lay in between. The chain's CDR3 is CASSEVWQGYQPQHF. The CDR3 DNA follows: TGTGCCAGCAGTGAAGTATGGCAGGGGTATCAGCCCCAGCATTTT.

In this sample, this clone turned up once. The rearrangement uses TRBV6-5 and TRBJ2-3; 7 nucleotides align to TRBD1. The germline gives CDR1 MNHEY, CDR2 SVGAGI. This CDR3 spans 15 amino acids. J was trimmed by 6 bases and V by 5 bases; bases with no gene match: 11. The CDR3 nucleotides are TGTGCCAGCAGTCTCTCCCCCGACAGGGCGGATACGCAGTATTTT. It is translated as CASSLSPDRADTQYF.

Only one count was recorded for this clone. The chain's CDR3 is CASRQGLLSYEQYF. CDR3 sequence (DNA): TGTGCCAGCAGACAGGGGCTCCTATCCTACGAGCAGTACTTC. The chain carries TRBV6-5 and TRBJ2-7; 7 nucleotides line up with TRBD1. Trimming at V came to 6 bases and at J to 1 base, leaving 6 bases not matched to a gene. The germline CDR1 and CDR2 sequences are MNHEY and SVGAGI. This CDR3 has 14 amino acids.

The chain recombines TRBV28 with TRBJ1-1; D ambiguous. The germline V gene encodes CDR1 MDHEN and CDR2 SYDVKM. Trimming pared 8 bases from V and 4 bases from J, leaving 17 bases between. The CDR3 spans 14 residues. The CDR3 sequence is CASQLVGRGTEAFF. The DNA for the CDR3 is TGTGCCAGCCAGTTGGTGGGCCGGGGCACTGAAGCTTTCTTT. The entire variable domain, with the rest obtained from reference TRBV28 and TRBJ1-1, is as follows: DVKVTQSSRYLVKRTGEKVFLECVQDMDHENMFWYRQDPGLGLRLIYFSYDVKMKEKGDIPEGYSVSREKKERFSLILESASTNQTSMYLCASQLVGRGTEAFFGQGTRLTVV.

The chain carries TRBV19 and TRBJ2-7; 9 bases agree with TRBD1. Germline lookup yields CDR1 LNHDA and CDR2 SQIVND (reference sequence). Trimming at V came to 9 bases and at J to 9 bases, leaving 12 bases not matched to a gene. The CDR3 loop spans 13 amino acids. CDR3 amino acids: CASGTGKAVGQYF. The CDR3, as DNA: TGTGCCAGCGGGACAGGGAAGGCCGTTGGGCAGTACTTC. Full variable domain (missing parts from reference TRBV19 and TRBJ2-7): DGGITQSPKYLFRKEGQNVTLSCEQNLNHDAMYWYRQDPGQGLRLIYYSQIVNDFQKGDIAEGYSVSREKKESFPLTVTSAQKNPTAFYLCASGTGKAVGQYFGPGTRLTVT.

This clone was seen only a few times. The chain couples TRBV5-4 to TRBJ1-1, with a tentative D call TRBD1 (6 bases). This CDR3 contains 14 residues. Germline V gene sequence: CDR1 SGHNT, CDR2 YYREEE (reference sequence). V gave up 4 bases and J gave up 0 bases, with 10 bases separating them. In DNA form, the CDR3 reads TGTGCCAGCAGCCCGACAGGCTTGAACACTGAAGCTTTCTTT. Translated, it gives CASSPTGLNTEAFF.

The chain has TRBV5-1 and TRBJ2-3; 14 nucleotides match TRBD2. The V gene end was trimmed by 3 bases and the J gene end by 6 bases; junction bases not matched to a gene: 3. Germline V gene lookup returns CDR1 SGHRS and CDR2 YFSETQ. The length of the CDR3 is 15 residues. The CDR3 is CASSSGTSGSDTQYF. The DNA of the CDR3 is TGCGCCAGCAGCTCCGGGACTAGCGGGAGCGATACGCAGTATTTT.

The chain links TRBV5-1 to TRBJ2-7, with TRBD2 as a possible D gene (6 bases). The CDR3 sequence is 11 residues long. The germline V and J ends were trimmed by 2 bases and 12 bases, with 12 bases remaining between them. The V gene's germline CDR1 is SGHRS and CDR2 YFSETQ. The CDR3 coding sequence is TGCGCCAGCAGCTTTTCTAGCGTGTGGTACTTC. It specifies CASSFSSVWYF.

This chain joins TRBV29-1 and TRBJ2-1, with 10 nucleotides matching TRBD2. This CDR3 has 15 residues. CDR1 is SQVTM and CDR2 is ANQGSEA in the germline V gene. V was pared by 6 bases and J by 1 base, with 6 bases of the junction left unmatched. In nucleotides, the CDR3 is TGCAGCGTGGTAATACTAGCGGGATCCTACAATGAGCAGTTCTTC. It specifies CSVVILAGSYNEQFF.

This chain links TRBV28 with TRBJ1-2; D possibly corresponds to TRBD1 (5 bases). The germline V gene has CDR1 MDHEN and CDR2 SYDVKM. Trimming took 4 bases from V and 5 from J, leaving 8 bases between them. The CDR3 covers 12 residues. The CDR3 sequence is CASSSGFYGYTF. CDR3 in DNA: TGTGCCAGCAGTTCAGGGTTTTATGGCTACACCTTC.

The chain has TRBV11-3 and TRBJ2-5; TRBD2 aligns across 12 bases. The CDR3 length is 13 residues. V dropped 8 bases and J dropped 2; count of bases not matched to a gene: 0. The germline V gene has CDR1 SGHNT and CDR2 YENEEA. The CDR3 DNA sequence: TGTGCCAGCGGACTAGCGGGGCAAGAGACCCAGTACTTC. Encoded protein: CASGLAGQETQYF. Filled out from reference TRBV11-3 and TRBJ2-5, the complete variable domain reads EAGVVQSPRYKIIEKKQPVAFWCNPISGHNTLYWYLQNLGQGPELLIRYENEEAVDDSQLPKDRFSAERLKGVDSTLKIQPAELGDSAVYLCASGLAGQETQYFGPGTRLLVL.

This clone was recorded many times. The J gene is TRBJ1-2, the V gene TRBV6-1; D is unclear. This CDR3 comprises 12 residues. The V gene's germline CDR1 is MNHNS and CDR2 SASEGT. V gave up 6 bases and J gave up 7 bases, with 12 bases separating them. The CDR3 here is CASRPPAVGYTF. The CDR3 DNA reads as TGTGCCAGCAGGCCCCCAGCGGTTGGCTACACCTTC.

By proportion, this clone is medium-sized. The gene calls are TRBV7-9 and TRBJ2-1, with TRBD2 matching over 8 bases. Trimming at V came to 5 bases and at J to 1 base, leaving 7 bases not matched to a gene. The germline V gene has CDR1 SEHNR and CDR2 FQNEAQ (reference sequence). CDR3 length: 16 residues. CDR3 in amino acids: CASSHSGSGSYNEQFF. CDR3 nucleotide sequence: TGTGCCAGCAGCCACAGCGGGAGCGGGTCCTACAATGAGCAGTTCTTC.

This chain links TRBV5-6 with TRBJ1-2, with TRBD1 matching over 9 bases. This CDR3 is 15 amino acids long. Losses at the gene ends were 4 bases for V and 5 bases for J; bases not matched to a gene: 9. Germline CDR1 is SGHDT and CDR2 is YYEEEE. DNA for the CDR3: TGTGCCAGCAGCCCCGGGACAGGGCAAGATTATGGCTACACCTTC. Translated, it gives CASSPGTGQDYGYTF.

The chain is built from TRBV9 and TRBJ2-3; D gene unclear. Germline V gives CDR1 SGDLS, CDR2 YYNGEE. Trimming pared 0 bases from V and 4 bases from J, leaving 6 bases between. The CDR3 loop spans 13 amino acids. CDR3 DNA sequence: TGTGCCAGCAGCGTAGAACTTCCAGATACGCAGTATTTT. This gives the protein CASSVELPDTQYF.

The chain couples TRBV5-1 to TRBJ2-2, with D perhaps matching TRBD2 (6 bases). The germline V and J ends were trimmed by 5 bases and 0 bases, with 11 bases remaining between them. The CDR3 length is 15 residues. Germline lookup yields CDR1 SGHRS and CDR2 YFSETQ. Written as DNA, the CDR3 is TGCGCCAGCAGGGAGGGGTTCGCGAACACCGGGGAGCTGTTTTTT. Amino acids: CASREGFANTGELFF.

The gene calls are TRBV10-3 and TRBJ2-3; 9 bases are shared with TRBD1. The V and J ends lost 4 bases and 1 base, in that order; junction bases with no gene match: 0. Germline V gene data show CDR1 as ENHRY and CDR2 as SYGVKD. The CDR3 is 14 residues long. The CDR3 loop is CAISGTGGTDTQYF. CDR3 DNA: TGTGCCATCAGTGGGACAGGGGGCACAGATACGCAGTATTTT.

This chain connects TRBV7-2 to TRBJ2-2, with 11 bases identical to TRBD2. V lost 4 bases and J lost 6; bases outside the gene matches: 10. This CDR3 comprises 17 residues. Germline V lookup: CDR1 SGHTA, CDR2 FQGNSA. The CDR3 nucleotides are TGTGCCAGCAGCTCACCCCTACTAGCGGGAGAACCCGGGGAGCTGTTTTTT. This gives the protein CASSSPLLAGEPGELFF.

The chain carries TRBV2 and TRBJ2-1; 7 bases match TRBD1. Germline assignment: CDR1 SNHLY and CDR2 FYNNEI. Trimming removed 8 bases from V and 8 bases from J; junction bases left unmatched: 6. The CDR3 has 12 residues. This CDR3 is CASQTGHHEQFF. For the CDR3, the DNA is TGTGCCAGCCAGACAGGGCACCATGAGCAGTTCTTC. The full variable domain, completed using reference TRBV2 and TRBJ2-1, is EPEVTQTPSHQVTQMGQEVILRCVPISNHLYFYWYRQILGQKVEFLVSFYNNEISEKSEIFDDQFSVERPDGSNFTLKIRSTKLEDSAMYFCASQTGHHEQFFGPGTRLTVL.

This clone was recorded once. The chain uses TRBV28 and TRBJ1-6; D call uncertain. The CDR3 extends over 14 amino acids. Germline V gene data show CDR1 as MDHEN and CDR2 as SYDVKM. V was shortened by 4 bases and J by 5 bases, with 9 bases between the two germline ends. The CDR3, as DNA: TGTGCCAGCAGTTCCGGGTTCCATAATTCACCCCTCCACTTT. Protein: CASSSGFHNSPLHF. The full variable domain, with the rest looked up from reference TRBV28 and TRBJ1-6, is DVKVTQSSRYLVKRTGEKVFLECVQDMDHENMFWYRQDPGLGLRLIYFSYDVKMKEKGDIPEGYSVSREKKERFSLILESASTNQTSMYLCASSSGFHNSPLHFGNGTRLTVT.

The chain carries TRBV2 and TRBJ1-5; TRBD1 matches at 7 bases. Germline V gene lookup returns CDR1 SNHLY and CDR2 FYNNEI. The CDR3 covers 16 residues. With 6 bases clipped from V and 1 base from J, the junction kept 9 bases outside the gene matches. In DNA form, the CDR3 reads TGTGCCAGCAGCCTAAGGGGGCCGGGAAGCAATCAGCCCCAGCATTTT. Amino acid sequence: CASSLRGPGSNQPQHF.

The rearrangement links TRBV2 to TRBJ1-4; TRBD1 aligns across 10 bases. The CDR3 is 20 residues long. Germline assignment: CDR1 SNHLY and CDR2 FYNNEI. V lost 7 bases and J lost 0; bases outside the gene matches: 17. CDR3 sequence (DNA): TGTGCCAGCAAGGCGAGACAGGGGGCCTTCGGCAGCGCAACTAATGAAAAACTGTTTTTT. This encodes CASKARQGAFGSATNEKLFF.

Only a few counts were recorded for this clone. Other DNA variants within this sample encode the same CDR3. The chain links TRBV7-8 to TRBJ2-1; 8 bases are a match to TRBD1. Germline V gives CDR1 SGHVS, CDR2 FQNEAQ. The CDR3 runs to 13 residues. V gave up 3 bases and J gave up 10 bases; unmatched junction bases: 5. The CDR3 protein is CASSFTGGGEQFF. Here the CDR3 DNA reads TGTGCCAGCAGCTTTACAGGGGGTGGAGAGCAGTTCTTC.

The chain carries TRBV13 and TRBJ2-1; 10 nucleotides line up with TRBD2. Germline CDR1 PRHDT, CDR2 FYEKMQ (reference sequence). The CDR3 extends over 17 amino acids. Trimming removed 6 bases from V and 0 bases from J; junction bases left unmatched: 8. CDR3 sequence: CASSLSGRRSSYNEQFF. CDR3 DNA: TGTGCCAGCAGTCTTAGCGGGAGGAGAAGCTCCTACAATGAGCAGTTCTTC.